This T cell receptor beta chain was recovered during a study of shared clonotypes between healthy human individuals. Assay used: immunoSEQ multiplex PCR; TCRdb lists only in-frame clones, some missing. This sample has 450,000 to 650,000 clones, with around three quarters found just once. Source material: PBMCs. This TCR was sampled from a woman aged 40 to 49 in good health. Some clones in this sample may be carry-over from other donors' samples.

CDR3 nucleotides: TGTGCCAGCAGCCCTCGATCAGGGGGTATGGAAGAGACCCAGTACTTC. It is translated as CASSPRSGGMEETQYF. The rearrangement uses TRBV7-9 and TRBJ2-5, with 7 bases fitting TRBD1. Germline values: CDR1 SEHNR, CDR2 FQNEAQ (reference sequence). Trimming at V came to 5 bases and at J to 3 bases, leaving 12 bases not matched to a gene. The CDR3 spans 16 residues. The full variable domain, with the rest looked up from reference TRBV7-9 and TRBJ2-5, is DTGVSQNPRHKITKRGQNVTFRCDPISEHNRLYWYRQTLGQGPEFLTYFQNEAQLEKSRLLSDRFSAERPKGSFSTLEIQRTEQGDSAMYLCASSPRSGGMEETQYFGPGTRLLVL.